The 5 T cell receptor beta chains in this list originate from one sample, sequenced in a study of CD8 T cells in ankylosing spondylitis. Study findings and constraints: In ankylosing spondylitis blood, a motif of several highly homologous TCR beta variants appeared characteristic.

Their antigen targets remain unknown. Each CDR3 protein is one row after TCRdb ran MiXCR on the 5' RACE reads. The sample has 670,000 or so distinct CDR3 sequences; around 20% are singletons. Specimen: blood, either unsorted or a sorted T cell fraction (not recorded which). These receptors were obtained from a male donor with ankylosing spondylitis.

This clonotype occurred a few times. The chain has TRBV5-1 and TRBJ2-7; no firm D call. Trimming pared 0 bases from V and 0 bases from J, leaving 7 bases between. The CDR3 sequence is 14 residues long. CDR1 is SGHRS, CDR2 YFSETQ, per germline. Written as DNA, the CDR3 is TGCGCCAGCAGCTTGGTTTTCAGCTCCTACGAGCAGTACTTC. Amino acid sequence: CASSLVFSSYEQYF.

The chain has TRBV3-1 and TRBJ2-1, with D possibly being TRBD2 (5 bases). V lost 2 bases and J lost 3, with 20 bases in between. This CDR3 region has 18 residues. Looked up from germline, CDR1 is LGHDT and CDR2 is YNNKEL (reference sequence). Written as DNA, the CDR3 is TGTGCCAGCAGCCAACCGGCCTTGTGGGGAGAGCACTACAATGAGCAGTTCTTC. Residues: CASSQPALWGEHYNEQFF.

This CDR3 is CSAKSPAGGRYEQYF. CDR3 DNA sequence: TGCAGTGCTAAGAGCCCAGCGGGAGGGCGTTACGAGCAGTACTTC. The gene calls are TRBV20-1 and TRBJ2-7; 10 nucleotides agree with TRBD2. Germline V gene data show CDR1 as DFQATT and CDR2 as SNEGSKA (reference sequence). Unmatched junction bases numbered 10, after V lost 4 bases and J lost 4 bases. This CDR3 has 15 amino acids.

This chain joins TRBV28 and TRBJ2-3, with D possibly TRBD1 on 5 matching bases. V lost 10 bases and J lost 0, with 14 bases in between. The CDR3 is 14 residues long. Germline V gene lookup returns CDR1 MDHEN and CDR2 SYDVKM. CDR3 sequence (DNA): TGTGCCACCTCCAAGGCAGGGAGCACAGATACGCAGTATTTT. As protein: CATSKAGSTDTQYF.

The chain employs TRBV5-5 and TRBJ2-1, with 10 bases matching TRBD2. Germline CDR1 SGHKS, CDR2 YYEKEE (reference sequence). The junction had 2 bases not matched to a gene; V was cut back by 5 bases and J by 0 bases. CDR3 length: 15 amino acids. The CDR3 DNA follows: TGTGCCAGCAGAAGCGGGGGGGCCTCCTACAATGAGCAGTTCTTC. Translation: CASRSGGASYNEQFF.